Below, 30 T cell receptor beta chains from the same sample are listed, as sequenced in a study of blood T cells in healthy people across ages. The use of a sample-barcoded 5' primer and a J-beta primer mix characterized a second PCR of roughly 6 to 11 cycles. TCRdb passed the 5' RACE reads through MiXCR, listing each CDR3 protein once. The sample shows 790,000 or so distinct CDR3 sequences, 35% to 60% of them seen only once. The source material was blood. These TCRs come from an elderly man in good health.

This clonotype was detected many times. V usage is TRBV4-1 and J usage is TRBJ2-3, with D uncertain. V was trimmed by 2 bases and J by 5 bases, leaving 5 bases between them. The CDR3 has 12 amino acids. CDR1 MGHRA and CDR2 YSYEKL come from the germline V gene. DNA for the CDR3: TGCGCCAGCAGCCAACGTCAAGATACGCAGTATTTT. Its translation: CASSQRQDTQYF.

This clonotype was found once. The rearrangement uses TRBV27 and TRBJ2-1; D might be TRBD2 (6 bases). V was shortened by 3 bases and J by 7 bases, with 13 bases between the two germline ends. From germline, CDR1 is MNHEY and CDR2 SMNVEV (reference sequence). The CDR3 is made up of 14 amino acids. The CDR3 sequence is CASSFGTAWNEQFF. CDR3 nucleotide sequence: TGTGCCAGCAGTTTCGGGACTGCCTGGAATGAGCAGTTCTTC.

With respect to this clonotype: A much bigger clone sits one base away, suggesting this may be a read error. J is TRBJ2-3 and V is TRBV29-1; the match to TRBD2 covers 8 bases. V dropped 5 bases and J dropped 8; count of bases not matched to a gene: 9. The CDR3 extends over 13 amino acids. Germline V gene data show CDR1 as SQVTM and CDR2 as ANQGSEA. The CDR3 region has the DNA TGCAGCGTTCTCGGGACTAGAGAAGGTACGCAGTATTTT. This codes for CSVLGTREGTQYF.

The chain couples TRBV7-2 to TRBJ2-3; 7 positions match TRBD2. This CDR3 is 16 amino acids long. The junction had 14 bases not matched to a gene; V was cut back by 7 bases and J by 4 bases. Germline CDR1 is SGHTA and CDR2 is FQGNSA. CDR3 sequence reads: CASTSQPGLAADTQYF. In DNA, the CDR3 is TGTGCCAGCACCAGCCAGCCGGGCCTAGCGGCAGATACGCAGTATTTT. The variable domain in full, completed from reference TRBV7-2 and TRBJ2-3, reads GAGVSQSPSNKVTEKGKDVELRCDPISGHTALYWYRQSLGQGLEFLIYFQGNSAPDKSGLPSDRFSAERTGGSVSTLTIQRTQQEDSAVYLCASTSQPGLAADTQYFGPGTRLTVL.

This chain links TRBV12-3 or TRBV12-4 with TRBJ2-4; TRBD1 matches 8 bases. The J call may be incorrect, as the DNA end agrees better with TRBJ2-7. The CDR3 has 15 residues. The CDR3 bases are TGTGCCAGCAGTTTAGGGACAGGGACCGTGTACGAGCAGTACTTC. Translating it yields CASSLGTGTVYEQYF.

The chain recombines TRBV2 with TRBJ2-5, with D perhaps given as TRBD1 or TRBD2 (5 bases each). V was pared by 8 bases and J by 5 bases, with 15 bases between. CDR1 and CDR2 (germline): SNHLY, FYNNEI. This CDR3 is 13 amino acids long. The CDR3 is CASRSGPPETQYF. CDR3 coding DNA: TGTGCCAGCCGCTCGGGACCTCCGGAGACCCAGTACTTC.

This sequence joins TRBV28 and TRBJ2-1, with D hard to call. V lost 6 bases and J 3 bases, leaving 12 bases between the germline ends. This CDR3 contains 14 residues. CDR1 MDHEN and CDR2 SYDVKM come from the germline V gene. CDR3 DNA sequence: TGTGCCAGCAGGTTTGGGCAGTTCTACAATGAGCAGTTCTTC. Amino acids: CASRFGQFYNEQFF.

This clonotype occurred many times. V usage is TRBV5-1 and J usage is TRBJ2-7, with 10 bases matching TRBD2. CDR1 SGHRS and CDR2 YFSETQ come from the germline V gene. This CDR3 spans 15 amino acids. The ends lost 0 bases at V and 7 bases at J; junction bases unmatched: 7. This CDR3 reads CASSLELAGTREQYF. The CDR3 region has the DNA TGCGCCAGCAGCTTGGAACTAGCGGGAACTCGGGAGCAGTACTTC.

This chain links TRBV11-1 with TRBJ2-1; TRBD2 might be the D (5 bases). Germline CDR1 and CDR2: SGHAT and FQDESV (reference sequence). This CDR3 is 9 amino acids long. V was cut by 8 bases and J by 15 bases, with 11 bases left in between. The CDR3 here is CASGGDSFF. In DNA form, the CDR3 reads TGTGCCAGCGGAGGTGACTCGTTCTTC.

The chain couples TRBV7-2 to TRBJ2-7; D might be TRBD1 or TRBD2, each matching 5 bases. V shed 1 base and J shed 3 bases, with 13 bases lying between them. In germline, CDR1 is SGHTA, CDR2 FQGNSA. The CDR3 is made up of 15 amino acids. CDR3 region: CASSLVPSRDYEQYF. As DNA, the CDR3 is TGTGCCAGCAGCTTAGTCCCTAGCAGGGACTACGAGCAGTACTTC.

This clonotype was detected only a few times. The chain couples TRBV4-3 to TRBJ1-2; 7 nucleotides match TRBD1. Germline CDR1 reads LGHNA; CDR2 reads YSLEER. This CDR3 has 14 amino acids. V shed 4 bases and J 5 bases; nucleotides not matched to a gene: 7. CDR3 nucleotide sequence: TGCGCCAGCAGCCTGCTAGGGGGACAGTATGGCTACACCTTC. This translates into CASSLLGGQYGYTF.

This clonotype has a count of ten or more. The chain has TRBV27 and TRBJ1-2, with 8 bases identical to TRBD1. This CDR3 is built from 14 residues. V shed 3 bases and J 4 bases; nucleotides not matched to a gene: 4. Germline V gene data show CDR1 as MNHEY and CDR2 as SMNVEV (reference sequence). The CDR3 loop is CASSFQGASYGYTF. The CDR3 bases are TGTGCCAGCAGTTTTCAGGGGGCGTCCTATGGCTACACCTTC.

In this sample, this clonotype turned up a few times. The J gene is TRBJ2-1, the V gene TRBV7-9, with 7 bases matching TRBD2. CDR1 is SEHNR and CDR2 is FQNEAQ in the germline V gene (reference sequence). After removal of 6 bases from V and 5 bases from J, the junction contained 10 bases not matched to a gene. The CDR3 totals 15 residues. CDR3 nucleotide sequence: TGTGCCAGCAGTCCTCCCCAGCGGGGACACAATGAGCAGTTCTTC. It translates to CASSPPQRGHNEQFF.

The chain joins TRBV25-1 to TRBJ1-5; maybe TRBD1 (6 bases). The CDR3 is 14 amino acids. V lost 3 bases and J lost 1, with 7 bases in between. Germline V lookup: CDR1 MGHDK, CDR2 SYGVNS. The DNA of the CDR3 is TGTGCCAGCAGTGACACAGGGAGCAATCAGCCCCAGCATTTT. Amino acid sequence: CASSDTGSNQPQHF.

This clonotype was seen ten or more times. The CDR3 sequence is CASSFSSGGYNEQFF. Here the CDR3 DNA reads TGTGCCAGCAGCTTTTCGTCGGGAGGCTACAATGAGCAGTTCTTC. The chain combines TRBV7-3 with TRBJ2-1, with TRBD2 matching 7 bases. V gave up 3 bases and J gave up 3 bases; unmatched junction bases: 5. The CDR3 spans 15 residues. From germline, CDR1 is SGHTA and CDR2 FQGTGA.

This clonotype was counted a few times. The CDR3 DNA reads TGTGCCAGCAGCCGAACAGGGACCCGTTACGAGCAGTACTTC. Translation gives CASSRTGTRYEQYF. The chain couples TRBV21-1 to TRBJ2-7; TRBD1 was called by the table and not checked on the DNA. TRBV21-1 constitutes a pseudogene. The CDR3 length is 14 residues.

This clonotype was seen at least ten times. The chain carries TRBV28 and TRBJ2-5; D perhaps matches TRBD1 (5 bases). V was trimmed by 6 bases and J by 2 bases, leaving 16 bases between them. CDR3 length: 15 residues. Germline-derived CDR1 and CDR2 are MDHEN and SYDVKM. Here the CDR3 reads CASRQQRGTQETQYF. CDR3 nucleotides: TGTGCCAGCAGGCAGCAAAGGGGTACGCAAGAGACCCAGTACTTC.

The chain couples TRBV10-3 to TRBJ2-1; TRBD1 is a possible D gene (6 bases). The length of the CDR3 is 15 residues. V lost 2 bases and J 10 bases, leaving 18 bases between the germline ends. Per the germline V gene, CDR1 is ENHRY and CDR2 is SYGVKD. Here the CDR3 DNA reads TGTGCCATCAGTGAGCGGACAGCCAGCTCCTACGAGCAGTTCTTC. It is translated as CAISERTASSYEQFF.

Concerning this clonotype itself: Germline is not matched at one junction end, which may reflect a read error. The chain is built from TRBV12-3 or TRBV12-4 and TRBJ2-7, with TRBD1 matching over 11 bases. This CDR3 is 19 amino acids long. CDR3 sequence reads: CANSLIFSLGQGDSYEQYF. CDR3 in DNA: TGTGCCAACAGTTTAATCTTTTCTTTGGGACAGGGGGACTCCTACGAGCAGTACTTC.

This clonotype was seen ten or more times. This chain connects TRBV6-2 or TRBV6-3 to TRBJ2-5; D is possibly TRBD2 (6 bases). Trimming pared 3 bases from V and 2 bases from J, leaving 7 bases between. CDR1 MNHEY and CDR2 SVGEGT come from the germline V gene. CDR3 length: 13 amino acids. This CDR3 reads CASSYGRQETQYF. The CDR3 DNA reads TGTGCCAGCAGTTATGGGAGGCAAGAGACCCAGTACTTC.

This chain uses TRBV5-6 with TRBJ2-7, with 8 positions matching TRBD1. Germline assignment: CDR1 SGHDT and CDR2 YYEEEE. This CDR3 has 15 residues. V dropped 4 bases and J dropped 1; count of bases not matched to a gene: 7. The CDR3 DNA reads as TGTGCCAGCAGCAACTGGGACAGGCAATCCTACGAGCAGTACTTC. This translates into CASSNWDRQSYEQYF.

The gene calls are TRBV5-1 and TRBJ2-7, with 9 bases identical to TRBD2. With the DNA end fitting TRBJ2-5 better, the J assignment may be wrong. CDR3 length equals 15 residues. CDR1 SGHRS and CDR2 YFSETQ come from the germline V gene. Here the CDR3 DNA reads TGCACCACCCGTATGGCGGGAGGGCCAGAAGAGACCCAGTACTTC. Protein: CTTRMAGGPEETQYF.

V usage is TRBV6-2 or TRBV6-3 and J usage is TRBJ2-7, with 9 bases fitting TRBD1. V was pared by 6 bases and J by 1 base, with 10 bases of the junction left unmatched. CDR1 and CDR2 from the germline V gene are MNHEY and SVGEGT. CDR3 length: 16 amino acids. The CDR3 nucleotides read TGTGCCAGCAGGCAACAGGGGGCGACGGGGTCCTACGAGCAGTACTTC. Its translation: CASRQQGATGSYEQYF.

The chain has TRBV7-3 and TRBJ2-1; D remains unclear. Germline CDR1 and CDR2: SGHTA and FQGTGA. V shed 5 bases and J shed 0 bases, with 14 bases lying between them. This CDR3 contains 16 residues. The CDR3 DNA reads TGTGCCAGCAGCGACGCGGTACCGAGCTCCTACAATGAGCAGTTCTTC. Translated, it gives CASSDAVPSSYNEQFF.

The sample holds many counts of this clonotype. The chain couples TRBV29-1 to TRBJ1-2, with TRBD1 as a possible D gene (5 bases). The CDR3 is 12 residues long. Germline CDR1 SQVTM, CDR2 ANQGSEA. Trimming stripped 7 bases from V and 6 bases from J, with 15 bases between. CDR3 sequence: CSGGRGADGYTF. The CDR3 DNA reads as TGCAGCGGGGGCCGAGGGGCAGATGGCTACACCTTC.

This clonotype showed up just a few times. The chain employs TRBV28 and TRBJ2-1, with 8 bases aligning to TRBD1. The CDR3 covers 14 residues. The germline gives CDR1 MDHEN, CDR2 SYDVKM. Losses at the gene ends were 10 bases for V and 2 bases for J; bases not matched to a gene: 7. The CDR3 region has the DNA TGTGCCACAATCGACAGGGGTGCCTACAATGAGCAGTTCTTC. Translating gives CATIDRGAYNEQFF.

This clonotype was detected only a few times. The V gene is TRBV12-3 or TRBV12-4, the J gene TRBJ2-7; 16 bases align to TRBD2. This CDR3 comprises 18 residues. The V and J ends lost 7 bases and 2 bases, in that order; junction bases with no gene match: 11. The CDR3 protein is CASTAGTSGRGPTYEQYF. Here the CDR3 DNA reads TGTGCCAGCACCGCCGGGACTAGCGGGAGGGGGCCTACCTACGAGCAGTACTTC.

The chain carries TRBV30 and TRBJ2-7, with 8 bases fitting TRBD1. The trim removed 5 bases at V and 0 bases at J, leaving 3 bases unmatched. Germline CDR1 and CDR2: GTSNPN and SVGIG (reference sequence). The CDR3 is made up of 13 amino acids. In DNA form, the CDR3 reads TGTGCCTGGGCCAGGGGGCTCTCCTACGAGCAGTACTTC. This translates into CAWARGLSYEQYF.

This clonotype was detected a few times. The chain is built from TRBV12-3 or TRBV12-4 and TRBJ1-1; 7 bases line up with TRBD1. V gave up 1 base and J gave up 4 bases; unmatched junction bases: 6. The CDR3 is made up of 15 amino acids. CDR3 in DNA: TGTGCCAGCAGTTTAGTCATGACAGGGTCCACTGAAGCTTTCTTT. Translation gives CASSLVMTGSTEAFF.

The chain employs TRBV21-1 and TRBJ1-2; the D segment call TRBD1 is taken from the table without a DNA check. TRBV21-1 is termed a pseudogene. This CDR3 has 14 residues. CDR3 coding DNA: TGTGCCAGCAGCAAAGACGGGGGCCCCTATGGCTACACCTTC. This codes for CASSKDGGPYGYTF.